Listed below are T cell receptor beta chains from one sample, sequenced in a study of T cell repertoires in ileal Crohn's disease. Only in-frame clones appear in the TCRdb table, and some are missing; sequencing was by immunoSEQ multiplex PCR. The profile covers about 13,000 clones, with about 67% appearing a single time and over 8.5% taken by the ten largest. Material: ileal tissue. The receptors derive from an adult with Crohn's disease. The CDR3 runs from the conserved cysteine through the conserved F or W. Each record gives: D gene, clone size, V gene, J gene, CDR3 DNA, CDR3 protein. D genes are given only for firm matches. Some rows mark clone size as missing; the rest say once, few, many or name a class of expanded clone.

d_gene: NA
abundance: NA
v_gene: TRBV28
j_gene: TRBJ1-5
CDR3nt: TGTGCCAGCAGTTATTATACTAGCAATCAGCCCCAGCATTTT
CDR3aa: CASSYYTSNQPQHF

d_gene: NA
abundance: NA
v_gene: TRBV7-9
j_gene: TRBJ2-4
CDR3nt: TGTGCCAGCAGCTCACCACAAAACATTCAGTACTTC
CDR3aa: CASSSPQNIQYF

d_gene: NA
abundance: NA
v_gene: TRBV7-8
j_gene: TRBJ1-2
CDR3nt: TGTGCCAGCAGCTTAGGGGAATCTCGGGGCTACACCTTC
CDR3aa: CASSLGESRGYTF

d_gene: TRBD1
abundance: NA
v_gene: TRBV10-3
j_gene: TRBJ2-7
CDR3nt: TGTGCCCGGCTAGAGGACAGGGGCTCCTACGAGCAGTACTTC
CDR3aa: CARLEDRGSYEQYF

d_gene: NA
abundance: medium-sized
v_gene: TRBV25-1
j_gene: TRBJ1-5
CDR3nt: TGTGCCAGCAGTGAAGGTTGGGGGGCGATTCAGCCCCAGCATTTT
CDR3aa: CASSEGWGAIQPQHF

d_gene: NA
abundance: NA
v_gene: TRBV6-5
j_gene: TRBJ1-1
CDR3nt: TGTGCCAGCAGTTCCCAGACTCTGGACAGAGAGCTTGAAGCTTTCTTT
CDR3aa: CASSSQTLDRELEAFF

d_gene: TRBD2
abundance: NA
v_gene: TRBV5-1
j_gene: TRBJ2-3
CDR3nt: TGCGCCAGCAGCGTAGCGGGGGGGTCTTGGGATACGCAGTATTTT
CDR3aa: CASSVAGGSWDTQYF

d_gene: NA
abundance: few
v_gene: TRBV28
j_gene: TRBJ2-7
CDR3nt: TGTGCCAGCACTGAGGGGAAAATCAACGAGCAGTACTTC
CDR3aa: CASTEGKINEQYF

d_gene: NA
abundance: few
v_gene: TRBV30
j_gene: TRBJ2-5
CDR3nt: TGTGCCCTAAGAGGCGGGGACGAGACCCAGTACTTC
CDR3aa: CALRGGDETQYF

d_gene: NA
abundance: NA
v_gene: TRBV5-1
j_gene: TRBJ2-5
CDR3nt: TGCGCCACCCGAGAGGGGGTTGGGGAGACCCAGTACTTC
CDR3aa: CATREGVGETQYF

d_gene: TRBD1
abundance: NA
v_gene: TRBV6-1
j_gene: TRBJ2-5
CDR3nt: TGTGCCAGCAGTGAATTAGGACAGGGGGACGGGGAGACCCAGTACTTC
CDR3aa: CASSELGQGDGETQYF

d_gene: NA
abundance: NA
v_gene: TRBV11-2
j_gene: TRBJ2-7
CDR3nt: TGTGCCAGCAGCTTATTGTACGGAAGCTCCTACGAGCAGTACTTC
CDR3aa: CASSLLYGSSYEQYF